The rows below give T cell receptor beta chains drawn from one sample of a study of cytomegalovirus exposure and HLA in healthy donors. Sequenced by immunoSEQ multiplex PCR; TCRdb stores in-frame clones only, minus some. The sample has some 150,000 clones, about 69% seen once. Source material: PBMCs. These receptors were collected from a human donor in good health. CDR3s include the opening cysteine and the closing phenylalanine or tryptophan. The D gene is left open where the match is weak. Not all rows give a size; the values are once, few, many and, for expanded clones, a class.

clone_size	d_call	v_call	j_call	cdr3_aa	cdr3_nt
once	TRBD1	TRBV4-1	TRBJ2-2	CASSQEGTGGVYTGELFF	TGCGCCAGCAGCCAAGAGGGGACAGGGGGTGTATACACCGGGGAGCTGTTTTTT
-	-	TRBV4-3	TRBJ2-1	CASSQDMASQEQFF	TGCGCCAGCAGCCAAGATATGGCTAGCCAGGAGCAGTTCTTC
-	TRBD1	TRBV25-1	TRBJ2-3	CASSQTGGRGTDTQYF	TGTGCCAGCAGTCAAACAGGGGGACGAGGCACAGATACGCAGTATTTT
-	TRBD2	TRBV7-6	TRBJ2-7	CASSSKAGGTYEQYF	TGTGCCAGCAGCTCCAAAGCGGGGGGGACTTACGAGCAGTACTTC
-	TRBD1	TRBV5-1	TRBJ1-3	CASSPVPDREAGNTIYF	TGCGCCAGCAGCCCCGTCCCGGACAGGGAGGCGGGAAACACCATATATTTT
once	-	TRBV7-8	TRBJ2-1	CASSSIRRSYNEQFF	TGTGCCAGCAGCTCAATTCGGAGGTCGTACAATGAGCAGTTCTTC
-	TRBD2	TRBV7-6	TRBJ2-2	CASSPSPLAGRELFF	TGTGCCAGCAGCCCGTCTCCACTAGCGGGGAGGGAGCTGTTTTTT
-	-	TRBV10-3	TRBJ2-5	CAISELAQETQYF	TGTGCCATCAGTGAGCTAGCCCAAGAGACCCAGTACTTC
-	-	TRBV10-3	TRBJ2-5	CAISPQGETQYF	TGTGCCATCAGTCCTCAGGGGGAGACCCAGTACTTC
-	-	TRBV27	TRBJ1-1	CASRSMKGFTGAFF	TGTGCCAGCAGATCCATGAAGGGGTTCACTGGAGCTTTCTTT
-	TRBD1	TRBV6-5	TRBJ2-7	CASSYTSTGVEQYF	TGTGCCAGCAGTTACACCTCGACAGGGGTCGAGCAGTACTTC
few	-	TRBV5-6	TRBJ2-2	CASSRDTNTGELFF	TGTGCCAGCAGTCGGGACACCAACACCGGGGAGCTGTTTTTT
-	-	TRBV7-9	TRBJ2-7	CASSFSRNSYEQYF	TGTGCCAGCAGCTTTTCGCGGAACTCCTACGAGCAGTACTTC
-	-	TRBV7-6	TRBJ1-2	CASSPRFRGQNGDYTF	TGTGCCAGCAGCCCCCGTTTTAGAGGGCAGAACGGGGACTACACCTTC
few	TRBD1	TRBV5-6	TRBJ1-1	CASSARTGCEAFF	TGTGCCAGCAGCGCACGGACAGGGTGTGAAGCTTTCTTT
-	-	TRBV25-1	TRBJ2-4	CASSDLPGVGRGNIQYF	TGTGCCAGCAGTGACCTGCCGGGGGTCGGAAGGGGAAACATTCAGTACTTC
-	TRBD1	TRBV14	TRBJ1-5	CASSPKRDSPYNQPQHF	TGTGCCAGCAGCCCAAAGAGGGACAGTCCTTACAATCAGCCCCAGCATTTT
few	TRBD1	TRBV7-9	TRBJ2-1	CASSSGTGRDEQFF	TGTGCCAGCAGCTCCGGGACAGGGAGAGATGAGCAGTTCTTC
-	-	TRBV6-1	TRBJ1-5	CASSELAGSNQPQHF	TGTGCCAGCAGTGAATTGGCTGGTAGCAATCAGCCCCAGCATTTT
-	-	TRBV21-1	TRBJ2-5	CASSKVQETQYF	TGTGCCAGCAGCAAAGTCCAGGAGACCCAGTACTTC
-	TRBD1	TRBV11-1	TRBJ1-2	CASAPGQGGYGYTF	TGTGCCAGCGCCCCGGGACAGGGTGGATATGGCTACACCTTC
-	-	TRBV27	TRBJ1-2	CASSLWGEGYGYTF	TGTGCCAGCAGTTTATGGGGGGAGGGCTATGGCTACACCTTC
-	-	TRBV7-8	TRBJ2-3	CASSLGPGTKRSATQYF	TGTGCCAGCAGCTTGGGACCCGGGACAAAACGTTCGGCTACGCAGTATTTT
-	TRBD1	TRBV4-3	TRBJ1-4	CASSQGLSDRAEKLFF	TGCGCCAGCAGCCAAGGATTGTCGGACAGGGCTGAAAAACTGTTTTTT
-	TRBD1	TRBV13	TRBJ2-5	CASSLGGWDRGTQYF	TGTGCCAGCAGCTTAGGGGGCTGGGACAGGGGGACCCAGTACTTC
-	-	TRBV6-1	TRBJ1-1	CASRYTGSEAEAFF	TGTGCCAGTCGATATACAGGGTCGGAGGCTGAAGCTTTCTTT
-	-	TRBV5-6	TRBJ1-1	CASSPRGGLNTEAFF	TGTGCCAGCAGCCCGAGGGGGGGATTGAACACTGAAGCTTTCTTT
-	-	TRBV20-1	TRBJ2-3	CSAKRPDTQYF	TGCAGTGCCAAGAGGCCGGATACGCAGTATTTT
-	-	TRBV11-2	TRBJ2-7	CASGQGLTYEQYF	TGTGCCAGCGGCCAGGGACTGACCTACGAGCAGTACTTC
-	TRBD2	TRBV5-4	TRBJ2-1	CASSSPGLAGGPNDNEQFF	TGTGCCAGCAGCTCCCCTGGGCTAGCGGGGGGCCCGAATGACAATGAGCAGTTCTTC
-	-	TRBV4-3	TRBJ1-3	CASSQNHQGPGNTIYF	TGCGCCAGCAGCCAGAATCACCAGGGCCCTGGAAACACCATATATTTT